This T cell receptor beta chain was sequenced in a study of blood T cell repertoires in COVID-19 (dated by TCRdb to between 2020 and 2021). Turning to the overall study: Samples from collaborators originated in the United States, Italy and Spain and spanned both the acute and convalescent phases of COVID-19. The prospective study material was composed of cDNA or gDNA derived from T cells, B-cell-depleted T cells, or PBMCs. Deeply sampled blood TCRbeta repertoires from subjects exposed to, actively infected with, or recovered from COVID-19 were included in the dataset. A de-identified subject ID, COVID-19 status, age in years and sex were almost always included in the sample metadata. Samples came from the ongoing ImmuneRACE study (first 160 participants) plus 1,254 subjects from 6 global collaborators. The repertoires were released in a freely available public database intended as a resource for research on the immune response to SARS-CoV-2. Where HLA class I and class II types were available, the types were taken from metadata supplied by the sample provider, not from assay-based typing. The paper as a whole reports these results and caveats: The amount of clinical and demographic metadata varied by source and participant and was provided uncurated.

Whole blood was collected in K2EDTA tubes by collaborating institutions according to the institutions' own protocols. For TCRbeta analysis, collaborators shipped samples in one of three forms: frozen whole blood, isolated PBMCs, or DNA extracted from either of those sample types. The immunoSEQ Assay, a bias-controlled multiplex PCR, was used to amplify TCRbeta CDR3 regions from genomic DNA. Processing in the source paper ran as follows. The number of nucleated cells in each sample was estimated from the amplification of reference gene primers within the assay. To quantify the absolute abundance of each unique TCRbeta CDR3 rearrangement, sequence reads were collapsed and filtered. For each sample, productive Simpson clonality was calculated by taking the square root of Simpson's diversity index across productive rearrangements. The source is immuneACCESS, and TCRdb retained only in-frame sequences with V and J called. Part of the clones is not carried over; for the studies checked, unresolved V genes explain less than half of this, and the remainder is unexplained. V and J calls and clone size are those listed in that table; D and trimming were worked out from the DNA. In this sample the table shows 300,000 to 450,000 clones, around nine tenths of which occur a single time. Jointly, the top ten make up 3% of the sample.

Trimming at the junction amounts to 2 bases on V and 1 base on J, and the germline ends lie 9 bases apart. From the cysteine through the phenylalanine, the CDR3 covers 14 amino acids. CDR3 DNA is the only sequence kept; it has 42 bases, read in frame from the first base. For CDR1 and CDR2, the germline V gene lists SGHRS and YFSETQ. Worth noting for this clone: Its cognate antigen has yet to be identified. One base away there is no much larger clone; base qualities are not given.

This TCR was sampled from a human donor in a cohort sampled during active COVID-19. Recombination joined TRBV5-1 with TRBJ1-1, with the D gene uncertain. Source material: peripheral blood. The nucleotide sequence reads as follows: TGCGCCAGCAGCTTAAGTGGAGAGAACACTGAAGCTTTCTTT. It codes for CASSLSGENTEAFF.